Below, one T cell receptor beta chain is given with its context. The CDR3 has 13 amino acids. Unmatched junction bases numbered 4, after V lost 11 bases and J lost 6 bases. The germline gives CDR1 ENHRY, CDR2 SYGVKD. The source of the sample is a study of blood T cell repertoires in COVID-19. Looking at the study overall: Samples taken during acute and convalescent COVID-19 were collected in the United States, Italy and Spain. Sources were T cells, B-cell-depleted T cells, or PBMCs; the material itself was cDNA or gDNA.

Under the authors' procedure: Nucleated cell number was recorded as an estimate derived from reference gene primer amplification. Profiled with immunoSEQ multiplex PCR; TCRdb holds only in-frame clones, not every one. Clone size and the V and J calls come from that table; the DNA yielded D and trimming. The table includes about 110,000 clones, 70% to 90% detected once. The sample was peripheral blood. The genes are TRBV10-3 and TRBJ1-6; 10 positions agree with TRBD1. The clonotype was recovered from a woman aged 55 to 70 with acute or convalescent COVID-19. This CDR3 is CASGQGVNSPLHF. The CDR3 nucleotides read TGTGCCTCCGGACAGGGGGTTAATTCACCCCTCCACTTT.